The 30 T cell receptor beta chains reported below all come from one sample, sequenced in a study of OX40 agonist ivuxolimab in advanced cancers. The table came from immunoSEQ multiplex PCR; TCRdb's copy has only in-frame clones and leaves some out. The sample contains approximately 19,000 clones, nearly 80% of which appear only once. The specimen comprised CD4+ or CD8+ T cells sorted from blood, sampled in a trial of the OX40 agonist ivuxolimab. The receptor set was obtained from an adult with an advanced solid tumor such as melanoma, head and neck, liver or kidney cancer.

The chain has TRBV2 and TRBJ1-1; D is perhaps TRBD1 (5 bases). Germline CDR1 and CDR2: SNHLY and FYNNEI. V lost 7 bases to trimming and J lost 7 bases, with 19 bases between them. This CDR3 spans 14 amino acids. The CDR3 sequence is CASTGGSIRSEAFF. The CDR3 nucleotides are TGTGCCAGCACTGGGGGATCTATTAGAAGTGAAGCTTTCTTT. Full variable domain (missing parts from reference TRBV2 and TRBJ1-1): EPEVTQTPSHQVTQMGQEVILRCVPISNHLYFYWYRQILGQKVEFLVSFYNNEISEKSEIFDDQFSVERPDGSNFTLKIRSTKLEDSAMYFCASTGGSIRSEAFFGQGTRLTVV.

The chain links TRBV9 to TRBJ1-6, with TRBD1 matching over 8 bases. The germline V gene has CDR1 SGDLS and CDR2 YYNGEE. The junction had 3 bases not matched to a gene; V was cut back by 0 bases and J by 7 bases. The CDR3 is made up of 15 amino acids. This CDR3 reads CASSVAGQGNSPLHF. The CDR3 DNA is TGTGCCAGCAGCGTAGCTGGACAGGGCAATTCACCCCTCCACTTT.

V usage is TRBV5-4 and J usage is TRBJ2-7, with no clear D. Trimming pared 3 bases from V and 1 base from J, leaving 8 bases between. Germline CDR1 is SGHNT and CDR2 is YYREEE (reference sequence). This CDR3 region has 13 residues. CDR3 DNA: TGTGCCAGCAGCTCCCACCGATCCTACGAGCAGTACTTC. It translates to CASSSHRSYEQYF.

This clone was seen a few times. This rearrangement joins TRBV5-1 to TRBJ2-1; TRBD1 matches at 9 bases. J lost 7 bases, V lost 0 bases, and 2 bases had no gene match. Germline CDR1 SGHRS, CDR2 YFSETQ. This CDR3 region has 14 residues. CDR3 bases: TGCGCCAGCAGCTTGGGACAGGGGGGTAATGAGCAGTTCTTC. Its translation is CASSLGQGGNEQFF.

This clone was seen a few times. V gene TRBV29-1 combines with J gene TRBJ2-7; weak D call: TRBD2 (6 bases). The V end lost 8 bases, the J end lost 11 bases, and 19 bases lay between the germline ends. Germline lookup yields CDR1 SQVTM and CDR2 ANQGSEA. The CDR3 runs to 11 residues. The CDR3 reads CSFRRDVAEYF. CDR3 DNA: TGCAGCTTCCGGCGGGACGTCGCTGAGTACTTC.

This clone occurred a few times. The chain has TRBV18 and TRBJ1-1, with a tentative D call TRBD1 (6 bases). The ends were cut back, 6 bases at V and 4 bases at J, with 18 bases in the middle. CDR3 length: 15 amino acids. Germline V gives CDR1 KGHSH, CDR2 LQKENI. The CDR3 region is CASSVEGVSATEAFF. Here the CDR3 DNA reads TGTGCCAGCTCGGTTGAGGGGGTGAGCGCCACTGAAGCTTTCTTT.

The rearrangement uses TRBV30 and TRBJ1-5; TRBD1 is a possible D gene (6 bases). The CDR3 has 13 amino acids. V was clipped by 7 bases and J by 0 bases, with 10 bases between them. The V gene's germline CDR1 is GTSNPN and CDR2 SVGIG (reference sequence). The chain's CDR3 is CASQGNSNQPQHF. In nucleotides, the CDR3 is TGTGCCTCTCAGGGGAATAGCAATCAGCCCCAGCATTTT.

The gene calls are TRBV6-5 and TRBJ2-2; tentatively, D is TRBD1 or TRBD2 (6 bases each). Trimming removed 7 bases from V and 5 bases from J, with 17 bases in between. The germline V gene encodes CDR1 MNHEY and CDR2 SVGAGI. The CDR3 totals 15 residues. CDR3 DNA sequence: TGTGCCAGCATGAAGAGGGGGGCGCGGACCGGGGAGCTGTTTTTT. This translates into CASMKRGARTGELFF.

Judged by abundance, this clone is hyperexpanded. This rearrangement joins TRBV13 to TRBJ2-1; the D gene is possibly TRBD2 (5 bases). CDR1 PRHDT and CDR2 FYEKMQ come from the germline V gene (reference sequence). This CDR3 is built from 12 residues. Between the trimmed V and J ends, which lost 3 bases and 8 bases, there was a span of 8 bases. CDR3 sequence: CASSLLGDEQFF. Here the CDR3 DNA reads TGTGCCAGCAGCTTGCTCGGGGATGAGCAGTTCTTC.

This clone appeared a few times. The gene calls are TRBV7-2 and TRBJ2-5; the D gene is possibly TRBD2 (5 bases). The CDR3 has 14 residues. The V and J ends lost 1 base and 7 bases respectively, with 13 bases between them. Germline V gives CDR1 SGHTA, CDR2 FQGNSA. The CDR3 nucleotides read TGTGCCAGCAGCTTAGGGCGCGGGTTAGGGACCCAGTACTTC. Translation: CASSLGRGLGTQYF.

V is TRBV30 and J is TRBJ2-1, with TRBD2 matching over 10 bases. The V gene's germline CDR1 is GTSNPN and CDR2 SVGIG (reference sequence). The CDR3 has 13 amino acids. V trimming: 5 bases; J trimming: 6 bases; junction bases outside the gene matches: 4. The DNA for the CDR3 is TGTGCCTGGTTAGCGGGGGGTTCCAATGAGCAGTTCTTC. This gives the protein CAWLAGGSNEQFF.

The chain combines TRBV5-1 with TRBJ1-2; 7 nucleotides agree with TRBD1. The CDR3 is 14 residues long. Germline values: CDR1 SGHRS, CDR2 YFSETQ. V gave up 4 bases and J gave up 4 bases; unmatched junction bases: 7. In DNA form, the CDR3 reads TGCGCCAGCAGCGCGAGACAGGGTGGCTATGGCTACACCTTC. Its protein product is CASSARQGGYGYTF.

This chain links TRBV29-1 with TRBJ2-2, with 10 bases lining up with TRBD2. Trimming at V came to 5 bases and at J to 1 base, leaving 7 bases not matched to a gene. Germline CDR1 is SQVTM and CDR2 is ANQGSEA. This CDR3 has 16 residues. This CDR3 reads CSVLPSGRGNTGELFF. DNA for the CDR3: TGCAGCGTTCTTCCCAGCGGGAGGGGGAACACCGGGGAGCTGTTTTTT.

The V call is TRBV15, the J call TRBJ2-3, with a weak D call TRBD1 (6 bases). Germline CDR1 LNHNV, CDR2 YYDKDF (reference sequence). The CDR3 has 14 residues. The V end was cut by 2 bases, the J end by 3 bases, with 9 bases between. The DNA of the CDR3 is TGTGCCACCAGCAGACGGCAGGGGACAGATACGCAGTATTTT. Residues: CATSRRQGTDTQYF.

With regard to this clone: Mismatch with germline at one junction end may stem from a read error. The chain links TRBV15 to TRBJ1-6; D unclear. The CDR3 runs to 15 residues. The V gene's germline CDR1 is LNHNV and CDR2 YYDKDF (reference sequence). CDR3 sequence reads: CAISRTLPLTTPLHF. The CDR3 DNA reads TGTGCCATCAGCAGAACTCTACCCCTAACGACACCCCTCCACTTT.

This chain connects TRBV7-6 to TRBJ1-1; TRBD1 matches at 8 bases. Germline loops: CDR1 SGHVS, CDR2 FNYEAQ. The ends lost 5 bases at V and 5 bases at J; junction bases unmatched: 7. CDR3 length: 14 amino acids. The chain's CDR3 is CASSQIQGETEAFF. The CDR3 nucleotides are TGTGCCAGCAGCCAAATACAGGGGGAAACTGAAGCTTTCTTT.

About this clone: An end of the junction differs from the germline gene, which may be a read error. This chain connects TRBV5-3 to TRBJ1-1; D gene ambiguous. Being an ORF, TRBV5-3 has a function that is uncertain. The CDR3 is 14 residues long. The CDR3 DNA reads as TGTGCCAGCAGCTTCAGAGGAGGGAGGACTGAAGCTTTCTTT. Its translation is CASSFRGGRTEAFF.

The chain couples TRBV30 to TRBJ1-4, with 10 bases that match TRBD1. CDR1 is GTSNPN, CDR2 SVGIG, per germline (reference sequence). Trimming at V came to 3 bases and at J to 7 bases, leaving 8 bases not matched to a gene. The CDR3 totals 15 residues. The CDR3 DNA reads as TGTGCCTGGAGACGGGACAGGGGAAGGATTGAAAAACTGTTTTTT. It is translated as CAWRRDRGRIEKLFF.

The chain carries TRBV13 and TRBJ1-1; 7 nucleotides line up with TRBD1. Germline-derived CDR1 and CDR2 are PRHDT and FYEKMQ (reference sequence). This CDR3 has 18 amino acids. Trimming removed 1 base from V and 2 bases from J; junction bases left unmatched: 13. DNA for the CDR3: TGTGCCAGCAGCTTAGATTTAGGGGGGGGACAGACTAACACTGAAGCTTTCTTT. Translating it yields CASSLDLGGGQTNTEAFF.

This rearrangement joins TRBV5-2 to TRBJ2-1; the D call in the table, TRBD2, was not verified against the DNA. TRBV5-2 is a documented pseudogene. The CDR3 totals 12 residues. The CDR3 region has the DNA TGTGCCAGCAGCTTGCTCGGGGATGAGCAGTTCTTC. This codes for CASSLLGDEQFF.

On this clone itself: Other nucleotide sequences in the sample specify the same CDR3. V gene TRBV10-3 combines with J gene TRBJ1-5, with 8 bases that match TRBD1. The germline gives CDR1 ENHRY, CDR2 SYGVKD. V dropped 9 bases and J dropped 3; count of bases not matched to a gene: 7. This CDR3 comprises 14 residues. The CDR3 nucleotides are TGTGCCATTGGGACAGGAGATTCCAATCAGCCCCAGCATTTT. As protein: CAIGTGDSNQPQHF.

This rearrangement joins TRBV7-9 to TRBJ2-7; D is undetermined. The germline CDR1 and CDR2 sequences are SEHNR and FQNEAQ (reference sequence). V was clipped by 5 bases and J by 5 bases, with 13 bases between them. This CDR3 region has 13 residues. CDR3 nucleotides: TGTGCCAGCAGCCCCGGAAAGGCTGACGAGCAGTACTTC. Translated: CASSPGKADEQYF.

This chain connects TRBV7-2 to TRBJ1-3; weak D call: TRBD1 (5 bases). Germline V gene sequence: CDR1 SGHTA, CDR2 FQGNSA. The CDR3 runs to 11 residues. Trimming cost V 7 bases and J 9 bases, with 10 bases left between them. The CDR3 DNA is TGTGCCAGCACCGAAAGGGGCACCATATATTTT. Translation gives CASTERGTIYF.

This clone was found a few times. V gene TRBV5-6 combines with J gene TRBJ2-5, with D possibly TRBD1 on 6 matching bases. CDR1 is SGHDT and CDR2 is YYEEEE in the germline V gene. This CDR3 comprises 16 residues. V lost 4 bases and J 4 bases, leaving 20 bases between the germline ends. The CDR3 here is CASSASGTLPRETQYF. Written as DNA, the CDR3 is TGTGCCAGCAGCGCCTCCGGGACACTCCCACGAGAGACCCAGTACTTC.

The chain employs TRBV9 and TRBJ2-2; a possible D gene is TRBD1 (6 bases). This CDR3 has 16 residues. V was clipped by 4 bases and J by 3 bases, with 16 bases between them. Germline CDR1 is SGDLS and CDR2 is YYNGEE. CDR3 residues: CASSRRSTGYTGELFF. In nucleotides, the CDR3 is TGTGCCAGCAGCCGTAGATCAACAGGGTACACCGGGGAGCTGTTTTTT. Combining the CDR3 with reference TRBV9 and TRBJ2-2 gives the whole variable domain DSGVTQTPKHLITATGQRVTLRCSPRSGDLSVYWYQQSLDQGLQFLIQYYNGEERAKGNILERFSAQQFPDLHSELNLSSLELGDSALYFCASSRRSTGYTGELFFGEGSRLTVL.

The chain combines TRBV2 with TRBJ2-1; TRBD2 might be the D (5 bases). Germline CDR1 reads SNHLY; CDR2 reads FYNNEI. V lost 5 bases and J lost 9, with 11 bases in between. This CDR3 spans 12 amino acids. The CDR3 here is CASSRDAGEQFF. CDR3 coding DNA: TGTGCCAGCAGTAGGGATGCGGGTGAGCAGTTCTTC.

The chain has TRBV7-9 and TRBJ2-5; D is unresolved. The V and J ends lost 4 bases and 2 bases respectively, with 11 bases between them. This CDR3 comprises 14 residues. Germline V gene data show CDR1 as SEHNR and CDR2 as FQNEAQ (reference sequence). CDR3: CASSSRGEQETQYF. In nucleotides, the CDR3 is TGTGCCAGCAGCTCGCGCGGAGAACAAGAGACCCAGTACTTC.

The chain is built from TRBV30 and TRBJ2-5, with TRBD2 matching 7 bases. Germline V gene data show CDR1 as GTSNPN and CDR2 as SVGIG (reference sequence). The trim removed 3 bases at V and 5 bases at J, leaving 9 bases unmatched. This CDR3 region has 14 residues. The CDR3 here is CAWRERGTGETQYF. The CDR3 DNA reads TGTGCCTGGAGAGAGCGGGGTACGGGGGAGACCCAGTACTTC.

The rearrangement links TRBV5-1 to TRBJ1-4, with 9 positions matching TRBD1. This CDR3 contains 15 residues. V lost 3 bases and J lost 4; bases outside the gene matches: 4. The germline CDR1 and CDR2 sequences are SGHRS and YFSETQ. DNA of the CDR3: TGCGCCAGCAGCTCCCAGACAGGGGGTAATGAAAAACTGTTTTTT. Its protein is CASSSQTGGNEKLFF. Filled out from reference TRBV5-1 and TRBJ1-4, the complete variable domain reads KAGVTQTPRYLIKTRGQQVTLSCSPISGHRSVSWYQQTPGQGLQFLFEYFSETQRNKGNFPGRFSGRQFSNSRSEMNVSTLELGDSALYLCASSSQTGGNEKLFFGSGTQLSVL.

CDR3 sequence: CASSLGVGPSTDTQYF. Here the CDR3 DNA reads TGTGCCAGCAGTTTAGGGGTAGGACCTAGCACAGATACGCAGTATTTT. V is TRBV28 and J is TRBJ2-3; D gene unclear. CDR3 length equals 16 residues. Germline CDR1 is MDHEN and CDR2 is SYDVKM. V was pared by 2 bases and J by 0 bases, with 12 bases between.